Listed below are T cell receptor beta chains from one sample, sequenced in a study of blood T cells in healthy people across ages. MiXCR, run by TCRdb on the 5' RACE reads, gives a single entry per CDR3 protein. The sample contains some 1.6 million distinct CDR3 sequences, about 31% of which appear only once. Sequences were obtained from blood. These receptors were collected from a woman in her twenties or thirties in good health. The CDR3 runs from the conserved cysteine through the conserved F or W. D genes are given only for firm matches. Some rows have no size entry. The others give once, few or many, or a class for an expanded clone.

len	d_gene	v_gene	j_gene	abundance	CDR3aa	CDR3nt
18	TRBD2	TRBV7-9	TRBJ2-3	-	CASSFGAKLAGVADTQYF	TGTGCCAGCAGCTTTGGGGCGAAATTGGCGGGGGTCGCAGATACGCAGTATTTT
17	TRBD2	TRBV6-5	TRBJ2-1	few	CASRQRTSGSSYNEQFF	TGTGCCAGCAGGCAACGGACTAGCGGAAGCTCCTACAATGAGCAGTTCTTC
13	-	TRBV6-6	TRBJ2-7	few	CASSYEGGYEQYF	TGTGCCAGCAGTTACGAAGGGGGCTACGAGCAGTACTTC
14	TRBD1	TRBV6-5	TRBJ2-7	few	CASSWRQGVGEQYF	TGTGCCAGCAGTTGGAGACAGGGGGTAGGGGAGCAGTACTTC
15	-	TRBV27	TRBJ1-4	few	CARERVRATNEKLFF	TGTGCCAGAGAGAGGGTACGGGCAACTAATGAAAAACTGTTTTTT
18	TRBD2	TRBV5-1	TRBJ2-3	few	CASSLASGEWERPDTQYF	TGCGCCAGCAGCTTGGCTAGCGGGGAATGGGAAAGGCCAGATACGCAGTATTTT
16	-	TRBV21-1	TRBJ2-1	-	CASSKLGEGTENEQFF	TGTGCCAGCAGCAAATTGGGGGAGGGAACCGAGAATGAGCAGTTCTTC
15	-	TRBV12-3/TRBV12-4	TRBJ1-2	-	CASNSSSQGPYGYTF	TGTGCCAGCAATTCAAGTTCACAGGGCCCCTATGGCTACACCTTC
15	-	TRBV20-1	TRBJ1-5	few	CSARVPGQRNQPQHF	TGCAGTGCTAGAGTCCCGGGGCAGCGTAATCAGCCCCAGCATTTT
16	TRBD2	TRBV6-2/TRBV6-3	TRBJ2-7	-	CASSYSPTSLFYEQYF	TGTGCCAGCAGTTACTCCCCGACTAGCTTGTTCTACGAGCAGTACTTC
12	TRBD1	TRBV27	TRBJ2-1	-	CAGSRQGNEQFF	TGTGCCGGCAGCCGACAGGGCAATGAGCAGTTCTTC
15	-	TRBV7-8	TRBJ1-6	-	CASSSSGTVNSPLHF	TGTGCCAGCAGCTCGTCCGGGACGGTTAATTCACCCCTCCACTTT
14	-	TRBV9	TRBJ2-7	few	CASSVVPSSYEQYF	TGTGCCAGCAGCGTAGTCCCAAGCTCCTACGAGCAGTACTTC
16	-	TRBV7-2	TRBJ2-3	-	CASSWPRGNNTDTQYF	TGTGCCAGCAGCTGGCCTAGGGGGAACAATACAGATACGCAGTATTTT
17	-	TRBV24-1	TRBJ2-3	few	CATSVASPSVLTDTQYF	TGTGCCACCAGTGTAGCTTCGCCCTCCGTCCTCACAGATACGCAGTATTTT
15	-	TRBV6-1	TRBJ2-6	-	CASSGAHSGANVLTF	TGTGCCAGCAGCGGGGCTCACTCTGGGGCCAACGTCCTGACTTTC
19	TRBD1	TRBV11-2	TRBJ2-7	-	CASSTRPGQGGSSSYEQYF	TGTGCCAGCAGCACCCGACCGGGACAGGGGGGATCCTCCTCCTACGAGCAGTACTTC